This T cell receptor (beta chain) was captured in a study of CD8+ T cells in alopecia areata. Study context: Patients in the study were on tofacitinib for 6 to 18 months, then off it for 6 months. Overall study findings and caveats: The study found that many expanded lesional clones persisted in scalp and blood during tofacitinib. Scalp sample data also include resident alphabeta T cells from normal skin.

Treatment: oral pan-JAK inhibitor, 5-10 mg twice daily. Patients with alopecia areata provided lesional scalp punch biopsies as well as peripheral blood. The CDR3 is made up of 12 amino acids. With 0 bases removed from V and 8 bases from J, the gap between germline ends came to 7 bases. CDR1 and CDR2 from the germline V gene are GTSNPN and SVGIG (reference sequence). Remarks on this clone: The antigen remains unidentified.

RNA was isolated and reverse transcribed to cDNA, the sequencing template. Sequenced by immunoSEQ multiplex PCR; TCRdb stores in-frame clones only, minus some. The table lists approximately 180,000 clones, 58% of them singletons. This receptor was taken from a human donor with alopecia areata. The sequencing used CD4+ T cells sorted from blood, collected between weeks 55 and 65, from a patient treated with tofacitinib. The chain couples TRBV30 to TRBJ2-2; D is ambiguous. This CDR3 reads CAWSVRFGELFF. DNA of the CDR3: TGTGCCTGGAGTGTACGGTTTGGGGAGCTGTTTTTT.